This T cell receptor (beta chain) was found in a study of T cell changes during pregnancy in multiple sclerosis (dated by TCRdb to the late 2010s). The study in broad terms: In women with multiple sclerosis, the researchers looked at how the T cell repertoire shifted as pregnancy progressed.

The CDR3 goes from the cysteine to the phenylalanine over 17 residues. Only the CDR3 DNA is retained, 51 bases long and in frame from the first base. V and J are trimmed by 0 bases and 3 bases, and the gene matches miss 9 bases of the junction. The germline V gene provides CDR1 MDHEN and CDR2 SYDVKM. Receptor amplification or capture employed the immunoSEQ multiplex PCR assay. Held by TCRdb, this immuneACCESS table contains in-frame sequences only and omits some clones. Under half of the omission traces to an unresolved V gene where checked; the cause of the rest is unknown. This sample has fewer than 85,000 clones in its table, and 90% to 95% of those were observed once. More than 0.85% of the sample goes to the ten largest clones. A note on this clone: Its antigen is still unknown. No base quality values were provided; no much bigger clone lies one nucleotide off.

In this chain, TRBV28 is recombined with TRBJ1-2; TRBD1 matches 8 bases in the middle. This specimen was peripheral blood, taken in the second trimester of pregnancy. The TCR sequence derives from a female donor with multiple sclerosis, enrolled in a pregnancy study. The CDR3 is CASSLWDRATTDYGYTF. The DNA reads TGTGCCAGCAGTTTATGGGACAGGGCTACTACGGACTATGGCTACACCTTC.